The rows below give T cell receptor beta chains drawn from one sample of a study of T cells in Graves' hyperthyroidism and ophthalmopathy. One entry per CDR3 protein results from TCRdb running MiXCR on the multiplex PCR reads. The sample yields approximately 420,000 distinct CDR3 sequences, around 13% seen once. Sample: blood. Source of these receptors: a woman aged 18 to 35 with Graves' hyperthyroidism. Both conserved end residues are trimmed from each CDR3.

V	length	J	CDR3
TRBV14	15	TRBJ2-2	ASARLAGSLNTGELF
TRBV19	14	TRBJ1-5	ATGTGGAHSNQPQH
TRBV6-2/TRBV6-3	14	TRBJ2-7	ASSYSKSGTPYEQY
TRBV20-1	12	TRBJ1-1	STGKPWLNAEAF
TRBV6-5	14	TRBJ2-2	ASSYSAGAKTGELF
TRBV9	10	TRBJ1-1	ASSALGEAAF
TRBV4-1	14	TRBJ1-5	ASSLSPTQGLQPQH
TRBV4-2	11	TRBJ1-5	ASSREQGQPQH
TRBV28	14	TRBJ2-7	ASSSGLAGGPYEQY
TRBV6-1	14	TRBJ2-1	ASSPMGQGSYNEQF
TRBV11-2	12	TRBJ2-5	ASSRGGPQETQY
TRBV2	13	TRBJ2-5	ASSEPASAQETQY
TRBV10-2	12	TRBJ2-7	ASSGAGTIYEQY
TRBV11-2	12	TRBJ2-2	ASSFQSHTGELF
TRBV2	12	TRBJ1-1	ASSGRGANTEAF
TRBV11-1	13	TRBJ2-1	ASSEHRGPYNEQF
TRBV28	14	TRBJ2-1	ASSLYRRSSYNEQF
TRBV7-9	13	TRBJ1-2	ASSSPGRRVYGYT
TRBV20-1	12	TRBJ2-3	SARMGLAADTQY
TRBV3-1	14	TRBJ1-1	ASSQVSQGGDTEAF
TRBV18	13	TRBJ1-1	ASSPLFVSNTEAF
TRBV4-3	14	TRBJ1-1	ASSQGGGALNTEAF
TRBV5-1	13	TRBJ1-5	ASSLTGGWNQPQH
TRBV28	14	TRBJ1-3	ASSLRPDPFGDTIY
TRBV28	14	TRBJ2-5	ASSLEGSGLQETQY